This T cell receptor beta chain is drawn from a study of blood T cell repertoires in COVID-19 (dated by TCRdb to the early 2020s). In terms of the full investigation: The collaborator samples originated in the United States, Italy and Spain and spanned the acute and convalescent phases of COVID-19. The dataset comprised deeply sampled blood TCRbeta repertoires from subjects exposed to, actively infected with, or recovered from COVID-19. Sample metadata almost always included a de-identified subject ID, COVID-19 status, age in years and sex. Samples were obtained from the ongoing ImmuneRACE study (first 160 participants) and from some 1,300 subjects provided by 6 global collaborators. The repertoires were made available in a free public database intended to serve as a resource for research on the immune response to SARS-CoV-2. The material from the prospective study consisted of cDNA or gDNA derived from T cells, B-cell-depleted T cells, or PBMCs. Where HLA class I and class II types were available, the types were taken from metadata supplied by the sample provider, not from assay-based typing.

This clone has a handful of counts. The antigen it recognizes is unknown. Nothing much larger sits one base from this clone, and base qualities are not available. Each collaborating institution followed its own protocols to collect whole blood in K2EDTA tubes. For TCRbeta analysis, collaborator samples were shipped as frozen whole blood, as isolated PBMCs, or as DNA extracted from either sample type. TCRbeta CDR3 regions were amplified from genomic DNA using the immunoSEQ Assay, a bias-controlled multiplex PCR. Processing in the source paper ran as follows. The number of nucleated cells in each sample was estimated from the amplification of reference gene primers within the assay. To quantify the absolute abundance of each unique TCRbeta CDR3 rearrangement, sequence reads were collapsed and filtered. For each sample, productive Simpson clonality was calculated as the square root of Simpson's diversity index across productive rearrangements. The clones in this table, taken by TCRdb from immuneACCESS, are in-frame only. Not every clone is retained; where verified, under half of the shortfall comes from an unresolved V gene, and the cause of the rest is unknown. Clonal size and the V and J genes are those of that table, whereas D and trimming came from the DNA. Counted in this sample were 150,000 to 200,000 clones; about three quarters of them appeared once. The ten largest make up roughly 28% of the sample.

Broad study findings and their caveats: How much clinical and demographic metadata was included differed by source and by participant, and the metadata was provided uncurated.

This TCR derives from a woman in her 70s with acute or convalescent COVID-19. Material for sequencing was peripheral blood.

The CDR3 loop reads CASSPRTVTEAFF. The sequence in DNA is TGTGCCAGCAGCCCTAGGACAGTCACTGAAGCTTTCTTT. This receptor chain uses TRBV27 and TRBJ1-1, and the D gene may be TRBD1, 6 bases matching. CDR1 and CDR2, looked up from the germline V gene (reference sequence), are MNHEY and SMNVEV. V loses 6 bases of germline sequence and J loses 4 bases, and the interval between the two ends is 12 bases. The CDR3 numbers 13 residues from cysteine through phenylalanine. The read is trimmed to its CDR3 DNA, 39 bases read in frame from base 1.